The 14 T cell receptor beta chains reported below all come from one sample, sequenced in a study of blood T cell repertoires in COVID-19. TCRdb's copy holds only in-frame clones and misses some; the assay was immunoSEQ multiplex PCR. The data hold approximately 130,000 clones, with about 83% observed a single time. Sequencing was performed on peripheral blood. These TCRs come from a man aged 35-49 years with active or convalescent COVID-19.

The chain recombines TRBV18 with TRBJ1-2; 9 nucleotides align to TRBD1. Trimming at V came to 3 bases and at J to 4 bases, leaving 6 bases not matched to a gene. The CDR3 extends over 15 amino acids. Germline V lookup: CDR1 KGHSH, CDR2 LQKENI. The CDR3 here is CASSPLDRGSYGYTF. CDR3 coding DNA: TGTGCCAGCTCACCCTTGGACAGGGGAAGCTATGGCTACACCTTC.

The CDR3 here is CASSLALTGGGEQYF. The DNA of the CDR3 is TGTGCCAGCAGCTTAGCGTTAACAGGGGGTGGCGAGCAGTACTTC. J is TRBJ2-7 and V is TRBV7-6; 8 bases fit TRBD1. Germline CDR1 and CDR2: SGHVS and FNYEAQ. The V gene end was trimmed by 0 bases and the J gene end by 6 bases; junction bases not matched to a gene: 7. The CDR3 consists of 15 residues.

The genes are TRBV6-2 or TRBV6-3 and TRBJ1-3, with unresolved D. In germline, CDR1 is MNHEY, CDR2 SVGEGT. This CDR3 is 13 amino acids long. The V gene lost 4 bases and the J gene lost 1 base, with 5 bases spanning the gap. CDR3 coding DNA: TGTGCCAGCAGTTGGAGTTCTGGAAACACCATATATTTT. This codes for CASSWSSGNTIYF.

For the CDR3, the DNA is TGTGCCACCAGCAGAGCCGGGACAGGGGGCTACGAGCAGTACTTC. This gives the protein CATSRAGTGGYEQYF. The rearrangement joins TRBV15 to TRBJ2-7; 11 nucleotides align to TRBD1. J lost 3 bases, V lost 1 base, and 2 bases had no gene match. The germline V gene encodes CDR1 LNHNV and CDR2 YYDKDF (reference sequence). The CDR3 has 15 residues.

CDR3: CASSMGREEQPQHF. For the CDR3, the DNA is TGTGCCAGTAGTATGGGCAGGGAAGAACAGCCCCAGCATTTT. The chain joins TRBV19 to TRBJ1-5; D possibly corresponds to TRBD1 (5 bases). Germline V gene data show CDR1 as LNHDA and CDR2 as SQIVND (reference sequence). V gave up 3 bases and J gave up 7 bases, with 13 bases separating them. CDR3 length equals 14 residues.

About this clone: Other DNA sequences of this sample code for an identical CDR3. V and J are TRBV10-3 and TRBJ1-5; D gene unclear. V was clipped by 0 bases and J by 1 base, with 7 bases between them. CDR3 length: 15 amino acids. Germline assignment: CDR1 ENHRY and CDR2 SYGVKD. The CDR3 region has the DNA TGTGCCATCAGTGAGTCTGGCGGCAGCAATCAGCCCCAGCATTTT. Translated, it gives CAISESGGSNQPQHF.

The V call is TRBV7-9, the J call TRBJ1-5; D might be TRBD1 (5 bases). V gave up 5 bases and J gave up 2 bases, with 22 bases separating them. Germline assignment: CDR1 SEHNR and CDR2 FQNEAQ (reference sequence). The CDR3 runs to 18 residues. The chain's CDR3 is CASSPYRDSPGGNQPQHF. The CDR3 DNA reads TGTGCCAGCAGCCCCTACCGGGACTCTCCTGGGGGCAATCAGCCCCAGCATTTT.

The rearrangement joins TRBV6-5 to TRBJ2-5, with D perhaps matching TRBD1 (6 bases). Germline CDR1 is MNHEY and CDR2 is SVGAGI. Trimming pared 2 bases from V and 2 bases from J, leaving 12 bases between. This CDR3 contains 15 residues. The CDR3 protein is CASSYGGGIQETQYF. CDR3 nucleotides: TGTGCCAGCAGTTACGGGGGCGGTATACAAGAGACCCAGTACTTC.

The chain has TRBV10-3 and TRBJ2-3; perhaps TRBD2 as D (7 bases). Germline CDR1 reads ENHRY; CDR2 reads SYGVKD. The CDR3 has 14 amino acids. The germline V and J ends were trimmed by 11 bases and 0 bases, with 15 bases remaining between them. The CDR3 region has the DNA TGTGCCGTCATGGGGGGGCCAAGCACAGATACGCAGTATTTT. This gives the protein CAVMGGPSTDTQYF.

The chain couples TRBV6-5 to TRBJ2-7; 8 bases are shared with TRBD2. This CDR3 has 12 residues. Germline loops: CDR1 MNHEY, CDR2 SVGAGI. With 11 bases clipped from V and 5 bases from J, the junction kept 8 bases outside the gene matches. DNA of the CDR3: TGTGCCTCACGCGGGGGGAATAACGAGCAGTACTTC. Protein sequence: CASRGGNNEQYF.

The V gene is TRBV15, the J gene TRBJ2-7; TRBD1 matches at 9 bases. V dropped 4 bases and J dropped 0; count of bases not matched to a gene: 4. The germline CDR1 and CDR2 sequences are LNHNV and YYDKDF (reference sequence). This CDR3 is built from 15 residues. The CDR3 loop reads CATSKDRGASYEQYF. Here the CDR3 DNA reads TGTGCCACCAGCAAGGACAGGGGAGCCTCCTACGAGCAGTACTTC.

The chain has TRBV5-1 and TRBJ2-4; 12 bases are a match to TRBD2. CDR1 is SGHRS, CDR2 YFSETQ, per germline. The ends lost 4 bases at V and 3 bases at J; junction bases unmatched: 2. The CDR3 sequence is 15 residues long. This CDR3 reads CASSPTSGGKNIQYF. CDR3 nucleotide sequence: TGCGCCAGCAGCCCGACTAGCGGGGGCAAAAACATTCAGTACTTC.

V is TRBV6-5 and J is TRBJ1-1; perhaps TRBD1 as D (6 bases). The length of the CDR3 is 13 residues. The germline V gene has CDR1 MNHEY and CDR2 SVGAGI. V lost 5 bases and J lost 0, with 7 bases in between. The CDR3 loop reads CASSPGVNTEAFF. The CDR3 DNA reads TGTGCCAGCAGTCCAGGGGTGAACACTGAAGCTTTCTTT.

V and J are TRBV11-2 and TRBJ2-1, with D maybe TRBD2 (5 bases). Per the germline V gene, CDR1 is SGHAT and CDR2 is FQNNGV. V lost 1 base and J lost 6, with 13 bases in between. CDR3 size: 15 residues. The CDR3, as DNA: TGTGCCAGCAGCTTAGGCGCGACTACAGCCAATGAGCAGTTCTTC. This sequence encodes CASSLGATTANEQFF. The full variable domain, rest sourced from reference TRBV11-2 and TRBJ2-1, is EAGVAQSPRYKIIEKRQSVAFWCNPISGHATLYWYQQILGQGPKLLIQFQNNGVVDDSQLPKDRFSAERLKGVDSTLKIQPAKLEDSAVYLCASSLGATTANEQFFGPGTRLTVL.